Listed here are 23 T cell receptor beta chains from one sample, sequenced in a study of blood T cell repertoires in COVID-19. Sequencing used immunoSEQ multiplex PCR; TCRdb keeps in-frame clones, though not all of them. The profile shows approximately 190,000 clones, 84% of them singletons. Sequencing was done on a sample of peripheral blood. The receptors were sampled from a human donor in a cohort sampled during active COVID-19.

The rearrangement joins TRBV5-6 to TRBJ2-1, with a tentative D call TRBD2 (6 bases). The germline CDR1 and CDR2 sequences are SGHDT and YYEEEE. This CDR3 region has 15 residues. Trimming removed 0 bases at V and 9 bases at J, with 16 bases between. The chain's CDR3 is CASSLGGSGRGEQFF. The CDR3 DNA is TGTGCCAGCAGCTTGGGAGGGTCCGGGCGGGGTGAGCAGTTCTTC.

V is TRBV11-2 and J is TRBJ2-5; TRBD2 aligns across 7 bases. V lost 1 base and J lost 5; bases outside the gene matches: 4. The germline gives CDR1 SGHAT, CDR2 FQNNGV. This CDR3 has 14 amino acids. The CDR3 loop is CASSLVWEGETQYF. The DNA for the CDR3 is TGTGCCAGCAGCTTAGTATGGGAGGGGGAGACCCAGTACTTC.

The V gene is TRBV5-4, the J gene TRBJ2-1; 7 bases are a match to TRBD2. The trim removed 4 bases at V and 8 bases at J, leaving 6 bases unmatched. There are 13 residues in the CDR3. Looked up from germline, CDR1 is SGHNT and CDR2 is YYREEE (reference sequence). The DNA for the CDR3 is TGTGCCAGCAGCAAGACTAGCCTGGATGAGCAGTTCTTC. Amino acid sequence: CASSKTSLDEQFF.

The chain combines TRBV2 with TRBJ1-1; the D gene is possibly TRBD1 (6 bases). Trimming took 6 bases from V and 4 from J, leaving 15 bases between them. The CDR3 loop spans 14 amino acids. The germline gives CDR1 SNHLY, CDR2 FYNNEI. CDR3 nucleotides: TGTGCCAGCAGCGAACAGGGTGTGGCCACTGAAGCTTTCTTT. Protein product: CASSEQGVATEAFF.

The chain is built from TRBV5-1 and TRBJ2-5, with D tentatively TRBD1 (5 bases). Trimming took 0 bases from V and 13 from J, leaving 10 bases between them. The CDR3 runs 11 residues. Looked up from germline, CDR1 is SGHRS and CDR2 is YFSETQ. This CDR3 reads CASSLEGAPYF. In DNA form, the CDR3 reads TGCGCCAGCAGCTTGGAAGGGGCCCCGTACTTC.

This clone was seen many times. J is TRBJ1-4 and V is TRBV5-1; D unclear. CDR3 length: 16 amino acids. The ends were cut back, 1 base at V and 2 bases at J, with 12 bases in the middle. Germline lookup yields CDR1 SGHRS and CDR2 YFSETQ. The CDR3 protein is CASSLTGRNTNEKLFF. The CDR3 nucleotides are TGCGCCAGCAGCTTGACTGGGAGGAATACTAATGAAAAACTGTTTTTT.

CDR3 loop: CASSPVQEFEAFF. CDR3 nucleotide sequence: TGTGCCAGCTCACCAGTACAAGAATTTGAAGCTTTCTTT. The chain combines TRBV18 with TRBJ1-1; D call uncertain. Germline assignment: CDR1 KGHSH and CDR2 LQKENI. With 2 bases removed from V and 7 bases from J, the gap between germline ends came to 11 bases. The CDR3 covers 13 residues.

J is TRBJ2-7 and V is TRBV6-5, with D maybe TRBD2 (6 bases). Germline CDR1 and CDR2: MNHEY and SVGAGI. The length of the CDR3 is 12 residues. V dropped 6 bases and J dropped 3 bases, with 9 bases sitting between them. The CDR3: CASRHGGYEQYF. CDR3 DNA: TGTGCCAGCAGGCACGGGGGCTACGAGCAGTACTTC.

The chain links TRBV10-1 to TRBJ1-5; D not certain. The CDR3 is 13 residues long. The germline V gene has CDR1 WNHNN and CDR2 SYGVQD (reference sequence). Between the trimmed V and J ends, which lost 3 bases and 4 bases, there was a span of 7 bases. This CDR3 is CASSEAKNQPQHF. CDR3 DNA: TGCGCCAGCAGTGAAGCCAAGAATCAGCCCCAGCATTTT.

This clone came up many times. The chain is built from TRBV7-9 and TRBJ1-3; 9 positions match TRBD1. CDR1 is SEHNR and CDR2 is FQNEAQ in the germline V gene (reference sequence). With 4 bases clipped from V and 2 bases from J, the junction kept 3 bases outside the gene matches. The CDR3 has 15 residues. The CDR3 region has the DNA TGTGCCAGCAGCTCGACAGGGGGTGCTGGAAACACCATATATTTT. It encodes CASSSTGGAGNTIYF.

V usage is TRBV9 and J usage is TRBJ1-1; tentatively, D is TRBD1 (5 bases). CDR1 is SGDLS, CDR2 YYNGEE, per germline. V lost 3 bases to trimming and J lost 7 bases, with 10 bases between them. This CDR3 region has 12 residues. The CDR3 DNA reads as TGTGCCAGCAGCGATCAACAGGTTGAAGCTTTCTTT. Translation: CASSDQQVEAFF.

This chain links TRBV30 with TRBJ1-2; tentatively, D is TRBD1 (6 bases). Trimming removed 0 bases from V and 7 bases from J, with 12 bases in between. This CDR3 contains 13 residues. Per the germline V gene, CDR1 is GTSNPN and CDR2 is SVGIG (reference sequence). The CDR3 bases are TGTGCCTGGAGTGTACAAGGGACAAGTGGCTACACCTTC. This encodes CAWSVQGTSGYTF.

The chain joins TRBV29-1 to TRBJ1-1, with 8 bases aligning to TRBD1. This CDR3 spans 15 amino acids. Germline V lookup: CDR1 SQVTM, CDR2 ANQGSEA. With V trimmed by 1 base and J by 6 bases, 10 bases remained unmatched. CDR3 sequence (DNA): TGCAGCGTTGAAGGCAGGGGGCTTTCGGAAGCTGAAGCTTTCTTT. This gives the protein CSVEGRGLSEAEAFF. Together with reference TRBV29-1 and TRBJ1-1, the CDR3 gives the full variable domain: SAVISQKPSRDICQRGTSLTIQCQVDSQVTMMFWYRQQPGQSLTLIATANQGSEATYESGFVIDKFPISRPNLTFSTLTVSNMSPEDSSIYLCSVEGRGLSEAEAFFGQGTRLTVV.

The V call is TRBV7-9, the J call TRBJ2-5, with 8 bases identical to TRBD1. Germline V gene lookup returns CDR1 SEHNR and CDR2 FQNEAQ (reference sequence). J was trimmed by 3 bases and V by 5 bases; bases with no gene match: 14. The CDR3 covers 17 residues. CDR3 residues: CASSLRSDRAEKETQYF. For the CDR3, the DNA is TGTGCCAGCAGCCTACGGTCGGACAGGGCGGAAAAAGAGACCCAGTACTTC.

The gene calls are TRBV5-1 and TRBJ1-3, with TRBD1 identical over 8 bases. Losses at the gene ends were 0 bases for V and 4 bases for J; bases not matched to a gene: 3. Germline V gives CDR1 SGHRS, CDR2 YFSETQ. The CDR3 covers 15 residues. This CDR3 is CASSLGRGQGNTIYF. As DNA, the CDR3 is TGCGCCAGCAGCTTGGGCAGGGGGCAAGGAAACACCATATATTTT.

The chain combines TRBV30 with TRBJ1-1; 10 bases line up with TRBD1. Unmatched junction bases numbered 9, after V lost 4 bases and J lost 7 bases. This CDR3 has 14 amino acids. Germline V gene sequence: CDR1 GTSNPN, CDR2 SVGIG (reference sequence). The CDR3 DNA reads TGTGCCTGGAACCTAGACAGGGGGCACGGTGAAGCTTTCTTT. Translation: CAWNLDRGHGEAFF.

The rearrangement joins TRBV5-1 to TRBJ2-2; 7 nucleotides match TRBD2. Germline values: CDR1 SGHRS, CDR2 YFSETQ. This CDR3 has 17 amino acids. V shed 4 bases, J shed 0 bases, and the junction held 9 bases outside the gene matches. The CDR3 region is CASSGGEAWPNTGELFF. The CDR3, as DNA: TGCGCCAGCAGCGGGGGGGAGGCCTGGCCGAACACCGGGGAGCTGTTTTTT.

CDR3 loop: CASSLAGANYGYTF. DNA for the CDR3: TGTGCCAGCAGTTTAGCAGGGGCGAACTATGGCTACACCTTC. V and J are TRBV28 and TRBJ1-2, with D possibly being TRBD1 (6 bases). The CDR3 spans 14 residues. Between the trimmed V and J ends, which lost 2 bases and 2 bases, there was a span of 9 bases. CDR1 and CDR2 from the germline V gene are MDHEN and SYDVKM.

The chain combines TRBV29-1 with TRBJ2-5; D possibly corresponds to TRBD2 (6 bases). CDR3 length: 12 residues. Trimming cost V 3 bases and J 5 bases, with 10 bases left between them. From germline, CDR1 is SQVTM and CDR2 ANQGSEA. CDR3 protein: CSVEEGRETQYF. For the CDR3, the DNA is TGCAGCGTTGAGGAGGGTCGGGAGACCCAGTACTTC.

V gene TRBV18 combines with J gene TRBJ1-3; a possible D gene is TRBD1 (5 bases). Germline-derived CDR1 and CDR2 are KGHSH and LQKENI. This CDR3 has 17 residues. V was cut by 3 bases and J by 0 bases, with 15 bases left in between. The CDR3 sequence: CASSPQNRIRSGNTIYF. As DNA, the CDR3 is TGTGCCAGCTCACCCCAGAACAGGATCCGCTCTGGAAACACCATATATTTT.

This clone was counted a few times. The gene calls are TRBV27 and TRBJ1-6; 7 bases are shared with TRBD1. J was trimmed by 8 bases and V by 10 bases; bases with no gene match: 8. Germline V gene lookup returns CDR1 MNHEY and CDR2 SMNVEV (reference sequence). This CDR3 comprises 13 residues. The CDR3 protein is CATRGQAHSPLHF. Written as DNA, the CDR3 is TGTGCCACCCGAGGACAGGCGCATTCACCCCTCCACTTT.

The chain employs TRBV9 and TRBJ2-7; D is ambiguous. This CDR3 region has 12 residues. Trimming pared 0 bases from V and 4 bases from J, leaving 5 bases between. The germline V gene has CDR1 SGDLS and CDR2 YYNGEE. The CDR3 is CASSVEQYEQYV. CDR3 DNA: TGTGCCAGCAGCGTAGAACAGTACGAGCAGTACGTC.

The CDR3 loop is CSVGQLQETQYF. CDR3 coding DNA: TGCAGCGTTGGACAGCTCCAAGAGACCCAGTACTTC. The chain carries TRBV29-1 and TRBJ2-5; D is perhaps TRBD1 (5 bases). V was cut by 4 bases and J by 1 base, with 7 bases left in between. Germline V gene data show CDR1 as SQVTM and CDR2 as ANQGSEA. There are 12 residues in the CDR3.